The 14 T cell receptor beta chains listed next were all sequenced from one sample in a study of T cells of healthy individuals. TCRdb recomputed calls from the 5' RACE reads with MiXCR, one row per CDR3 protein. The sample lists around 98,000 distinct CDR3 sequences, 15% to 20% seen once, with roughly 6.1% in the top ten. All receptors derive from a human donor in good health.

This clonotype came up a few times. The CDR3 loop is CASGGTPLHF. The DNA of the CDR3 is TGTGCCAGCGGGGGAACACCCCTCCACTTT. The chain carries TRBV28 and TRBJ1-6; D is possibly TRBD1 (5 bases). The CDR3 covers 10 residues. Per the germline V gene, CDR1 is MDHEN and CDR2 is SYDVKM. Trimming cost V 8 bases and J 11 bases, with 7 bases left between them.

This clonotype was counted at least ten times. The V call is TRBV4-3, the J call TRBJ1-4, with 10 bases identical to TRBD1. The J segment lost 6 bases and the V segment lost 2 bases, leaving 3 bases of the junction unmatched. The CDR3 is 15 residues long. Germline values: CDR1 LGHNA, CDR2 YSLEER. The CDR3 DNA is TGCGCCAGCAGCCAAACCGGGACAGGGGATGAAAAACTGTTTTTT. It encodes CASSQTGTGDEKLFF.

The V call is TRBV4-2, the J call TRBJ1-6, with no clear D. The CDR3 is 13 amino acids. CDR1 is LGHNA, CDR2 YNFKEQ, per germline. V lost 2 bases and J lost 10, with 9 bases in between. CDR3 protein: CASSQSLGSPLHF. The CDR3 DNA is TGTGCCAGCAGCCAATCGCTGGGCTCACCCCTCCACTTT.

This rearrangement joins TRBV6-2 or TRBV6-3 to TRBJ2-2; no clear D. Germline V gene data show CDR1 as MNHEY and CDR2 as SVGEGT. V lost 0 bases to trimming and J lost 0 bases, with 5 bases between them. This CDR3 comprises 15 residues. The CDR3 protein is CASSYSATNTGELFF. The CDR3 nucleotides are TGTGCCAGCAGTTACTCTGCAACGAACACCGGGGAGCTGTTTTTT.

There are many counts of this clonotype. The rearrangement joins TRBV15 to TRBJ2-1, with 9 bases lining up with TRBD2. The CDR3 length is 17 residues. CDR1 is LNHNV, CDR2 YYDKDF, per germline (reference sequence). The J segment lost 6 bases and the V segment lost 2 bases, leaving 11 bases of the junction unmatched. The CDR3 DNA is TGTGCCACCAGCAGATACCCGGTGCTAGCGGGACTCAATGAGCAGTTCTTC. It is translated as CATSRYPVLAGLNEQFF.

This clonotype was observed a handful of times. This rearrangement joins TRBV20-1 to TRBJ1-3; unclear D gene. Germline CDR1 reads DFQATT; CDR2 reads SNEGSKA (reference sequence). V dropped 2 bases and J dropped 2 bases, with 10 bases sitting between them. The CDR3 spans 14 residues. As DNA, the CDR3 is TGCAGTGCTAGACCCGGTCCCCCTGGAAACACCATATATTTT. This translates into CSARPGPPGNTIYF.

This clonotype was found a few times. This chain links TRBV27 with TRBJ2-7; weak D call: TRBD2 (7 bases). The CDR3 length is 14 residues. The V gene's germline CDR1 is MNHEY and CDR2 SMNVEV (reference sequence). Trimming removed 2 bases at V and 0 bases at J, with 8 bases between. Here the CDR3 DNA reads TGTGCCAGCAGTTTAAGGGGGGGCTCCTACGAGCAGTACTTC. This translates into CASSLRGGSYEQYF.

This sequence joins TRBV19 and TRBJ2-1; 7 nucleotides align to TRBD1. In germline, CDR1 is LNHDA, CDR2 SQIVND (reference sequence). V trimming: 2 bases; J trimming: 4 bases; junction bases outside the gene matches: 8. The CDR3 is 16 amino acids. The CDR3 DNA reads TGTGCCAGTAGTATAATTGGCAGGGGACAGTACAATGAGCAGTTCTTC. Translation gives CASSIIGRGQYNEQFF.

This clonotype was observed at least ten times. This chain links TRBV4-2 with TRBJ2-7; either TRBD1 or TRBD2 may fit D (5 bases each). Per germline, CDR1 LGHNA and CDR2 YNFKEQ. This CDR3 is 15 amino acids long. Trimming took off 2 bases at V and 2 bases at J, with 13 bases between the two ends. The CDR3 loop reads CASSQSKSGPYEQYF. CDR3 DNA sequence: TGTGCCAGCAGCCAATCCAAGTCGGGGCCCTACGAGCAGTACTTC.

The V and J genes are TRBV28 and TRBJ2-3, with D possibly TRBD2 on 5 matching bases. The CDR3 contains 14 residues. V was clipped by 3 bases and J by 2 bases, with 9 bases between them. Germline CDR1 and CDR2: MDHEN and SYDVKM. DNA for the CDR3: TGTGCCAGCAGTTTGGACTTGGACACAGATACGCAGTATTTT. This sequence encodes CASSLDLDTDTQYF.

This clonotype was picked up a small number of times. The CDR3 DNA reads TGCAGTGCTAGGAGAGCGGGAGGCACAGATACGCAGTATTTT. Protein sequence: CSARRAGGTDTQYF. V is TRBV20-1 and J is TRBJ2-3, with 8 bases identical to TRBD2. This CDR3 contains 14 residues. After removal of 3 bases from V and 1 base from J, the junction contained 3 bases not matched to a gene. In germline, CDR1 is DFQATT, CDR2 SNEGSKA (reference sequence).

The chain employs TRBV19 and TRBJ2-1; the match to TRBD2 covers 9 bases. With 3 bases clipped from V and 8 bases from J, the junction kept 5 bases outside the gene matches. CDR1 and CDR2 (germline): LNHDA, SQIVND (reference sequence). The CDR3 has 14 residues. Here the CDR3 reads CASSIRTSVDEQFF. DNA for the CDR3: TGTGCCAGTAGTATTAGGACTAGCGTCGATGAGCAGTTCTTC.

This clonotype was found a few times. V gene TRBV10-3 combines with J gene TRBJ2-7; TRBD1 aligns across 7 bases. The V segment lost 6 bases and the J segment 9 bases; nucleotides outside the gene matches: 11. Germline V CDR1 and CDR2: ENHRY, SYGVKD. The CDR3 is made up of 13 amino acids. The CDR3 region has the DNA TGTGCCATCAGCCAGGGACAGTCGGCGGGGCAGTACTTC. Translated, it gives CAISQGQSAGQYF.

There are a few counts of this clonotype. The J gene is TRBJ1-5, the V gene TRBV7-6, with TRBD1 matching over 7 bases. This CDR3 comprises 13 residues. Germline CDR1 and CDR2: SGHVS and FNYEAQ. V gave up 2 bases and J gave up 11 bases; unmatched junction bases: 6. The CDR3 sequence: CASSLTGDGSQHF. CDR3 nucleotide sequence: TGTGCCAGCAGCTTAACAGGGGACGGGTCCCAGCATTTT.